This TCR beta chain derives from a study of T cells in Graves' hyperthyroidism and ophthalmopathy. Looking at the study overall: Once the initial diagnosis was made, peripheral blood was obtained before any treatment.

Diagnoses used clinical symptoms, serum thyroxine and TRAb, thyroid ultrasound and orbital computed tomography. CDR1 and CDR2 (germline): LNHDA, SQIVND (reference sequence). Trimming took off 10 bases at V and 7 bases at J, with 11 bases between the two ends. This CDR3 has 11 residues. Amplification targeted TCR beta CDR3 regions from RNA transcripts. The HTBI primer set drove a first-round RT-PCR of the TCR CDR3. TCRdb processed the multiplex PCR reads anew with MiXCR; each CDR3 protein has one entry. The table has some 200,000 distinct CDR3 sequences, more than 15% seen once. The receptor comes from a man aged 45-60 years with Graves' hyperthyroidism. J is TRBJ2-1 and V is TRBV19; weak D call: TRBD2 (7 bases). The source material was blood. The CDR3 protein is CATGRGNEQFF. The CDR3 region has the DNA TGTGCCACAGGGAGGGGGAATGAGCAGTTCTTC. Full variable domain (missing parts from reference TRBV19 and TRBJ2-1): DGGITQSPKYLFRKEGQNVTLSCEQNLNHDAMYWYRQDPGQGLRLIYYSQIVNDFQKGDIAEGYSVSREKKESFPLTVTSAQKNPTAFYLCATGRGNEQFFGPGTRLTVL.